The 12 T cell receptor beta chains reported below all come from one sample, sequenced in a study of monozygotic twins with inflammatory bowel disease. From its re-call of the 5' RACE reads, TCRdb lists each CDR3 protein once, without DNA. Its table lists around 150,000 distinct CDR3 sequences. Sequences were obtained from blood. Receptors originate from a human donor with ulcerative colitis or Crohn's disease, or a healthy co-twin of an affected twin (not recorded which).

This rearrangement joins TRBV2 to TRBJ2-3. The CDR3 is made up of 15 amino acids. Germline-derived CDR1 and CDR2 are SNHLY and FYNNEI. The CDR3 sequence: CASSDSIMSTDTQYF. Combining the CDR3 with reference TRBV2 and TRBJ2-3 gives the whole variable domain EPEVTQTPSHQVTQMGQEVILRCVPISNHLYFYWYRQILGQKVEFLVSFYNNEISEKSEIFDDQFSVERPDGSNFTLKIRSTKLEDSAMYFCASSDSIMSTDTQYFGPGTRLTVL.

The chain couples TRBV5-4 to TRBJ2-2. Germline V gene lookup returns CDR1 SGHNT and CDR2 YYREEE (reference sequence). CDR3 length equals 16 residues. Here the CDR3 reads CASSLGRTENTGELFF.

The V gene is TRBV5-1, the J gene TRBJ2-5; TCRdb's D call of TRBD2 is untestable without DNA. This CDR3 has 13 amino acids. From germline, CDR1 is SGHRS and CDR2 YFSETQ. The CDR3 protein is CASSLQLEETQYF.

This rearrangement joins TRBV5-1 to TRBJ1-2. The CDR3 consists of 14 residues. Germline values: CDR1 SGHRS, CDR2 YFSETQ. The CDR3 here is CASSPASNNYGYTF.

This chain links TRBV9 with TRBJ2-5. The CDR3 is 13 amino acids. Germline-derived CDR1 and CDR2 are SGDLS and YYNGEE. This CDR3 reads CASSVAPGETQYF.

CDR3 loop: CASSLAGGGRLIAFF. V gene TRBV7-2 combines with J gene TRBJ1-1; TCRdb reports TRBD1, a call that lacks DNA to check it against. The CDR3 is 15 amino acids. The germline V gene encodes CDR1 SGHTA and CDR2 FQGNSA.

The chain recombines TRBV20-1 with TRBJ1-3; no DNA is available, so the TRBD1 call from TCRdb remains unchecked. CDR1 and CDR2 (germline): DFQATT, SNEGSKA (reference sequence). The length of the CDR3 is 14 residues. The CDR3 sequence: CSARGPLSGNTIYF.

This chain joins TRBV28 and TRBJ2-5; with no DNA, the TCRdb D assignment of TRBD1 cannot be verified. CDR1 is MDHEN, CDR2 SYDVKM, per germline. The CDR3 spans 14 residues. CDR3 amino acids: CASSLGGVQETQYF.

The chain's CDR3 is CASSESWGNQPQHF. The chain links TRBV6-1 to TRBJ1-5. Per germline, CDR1 MNHNS and CDR2 SASEGT. The CDR3 contains 14 residues.

This chain connects TRBV7-6 to TRBJ1-2; TCRdb indicates TRBD1, and absent DNA this call remains unverified. The CDR3 is 15 amino acids. The germline V gene has CDR1 SGHVS and CDR2 FNYEAQ. CDR3 protein: CASSRLPGQGRGYTF.

The chain uses TRBV2 and TRBJ2-7; no DNA is available, so the TRBD2 call from TCRdb remains unchecked. This CDR3 contains 15 residues. The germline V gene encodes CDR1 SNHLY and CDR2 FYNNEI. CDR3 residues: CASGTSEVGDYEQYF.

V gene TRBV5-6 combines with J gene TRBJ2-2; TCRdb proposes TRBD2, but this gene call is untestable without DNA. Per germline, CDR1 SGHDT and CDR2 YYEEEE. The CDR3 has 16 residues. The CDR3 reads CASSLELAGATGELFF.